The clone carrying this T cell receptor beta chain was seen a few times. Its antigen is still unknown. This sample is drawn from a study of shared clonotypes between healthy human individuals. In the CD4+ fraction, cells were divided into CD45RA+ naive and CD45RA-negative memory subsets. Findings and caveats of the study: Donor clonotype sharing was expected to depend on sequencing depth.

Germline lookup yields CDR1 WNHNN and CDR2 SYGVQD (reference sequence). The CDR3 runs 12 residues. The germline V and J ends were trimmed by 9 bases and 4 bases, with 12 bases remaining between them. Original processing notes: Filtering differed, since immunoSEQ gave only junction sequences and no quality scores. Measured with immunoSEQ multiplex PCR; TCRdb has only the in-frame clones, and not every one. V and J calls and clone size come straight from that table; D and trimming were deduced from the DNA. The table has over a million clones, under 80% seen once; the top ten hold around 1.5%. The sequence was collected from a man between 18 and 35 years old in good health. This chain links TRBV10-1 with TRBJ1-2; a weak D match, TRBD1 (6 bases). The sample was memory CD4+ T cells sorted from blood. Subset of the sample: CD45RA-negative fraction. CDR3 sequence (DNA): TGCGCCAGAACAGGGAAACCCTATGGCTACACCTTC. Translation: CARTGKPYGYTF.